Listed below are T cell receptor beta chains from one sample, sequenced in a study of siplizumab effects on memory and regulatory T cells. Sequencing used immunoSEQ multiplex PCR; TCRdb keeps in-frame clones, though not all of them. The sample records about 68,000 clones, roughly 93% being singletons. Sequenced material: CD8+ T cells sorted from blood. The receptors shown here come from a human donor in good health. The CDR3 runs from the conserved cysteine through the conserved F or W. A D gene is named only where the DNA matches it firmly. Clone size, where shown, is once, few, many, or a class for clones that have expanded.

>TRBV5-5|NA|NA|TRBJ1-3
TGTGCCAGCAGCTTGGCGGGGAGCTCTGGAAACACCATATATTTT
CASSLAGSSGNTIYF
>TRBV23-1|NA|TRBD2|TRBJ2-3
TGCGCCAGCAGTCACGGACTAGCGGGGGGGCGAGCAGATACGCAGTATTTT
CASSHGLAGGRADTQYF
>TRBV6-4|NA|NA|TRBJ1-2
TGTGCCAGCAGTGAACGGGCAAACTATGGCTACACCTTC
CASSERANYGYTF
>TRBV9|NA|TRBD1|TRBJ2-2
TGTGCCAGCAGCTCAAACCCCCTGGACCCCGGGACAGGGGTCGGGGAGCTGTTTTTT
CASSSNPLDPGTGVGELFF
>TRBV7-9|NA|TRBD1|TRBJ2-7
TGTGCCAGCAGCTACGGACAGGGAAATTTTTACGAGCAGTACTTC
CASSYGQGNFYEQYF
>TRBV30|once|NA|TRBJ2-7
TGTGCCTGGAGGTTGGATGCCGCGCAGTACTTC
CAWRLDAAQYF
>TRBV4-1|NA|TRBD1|TRBJ2-7
TGCGCCAGCAGCCAAGACCGGGACAGGGGGCTCTACGAGCAGTACTTC
CASSQDRDRGLYEQYF
>TRBV9|NA|TRBD1|TRBJ1-2
TGTGCCAGCAGCCCGCCGGACAGGGGCGGCTACACCTTC
CASSPPDRGGYTF
>TRBV19|many|NA|TRBJ1-1
TGTGCCAGTAGTCTACTGGGAGCTGAAGCTTTCTTT
CASSLLGAEAFF
>TRBV9|NA|NA|TRBJ2-6
TGTGCCAGCAGCGTAAATAGGCGGGGTAGCTCTGGGGCCAACGTCCTGACTTTC
CASSVNRRGSSGANVLTF
>TRBV12-5|NA|NA|TRBJ2-7
TGTGCTAGTGGTACAACGGGCGAGCAGTACTTC
CASGTTGEQYF
>TRBV11-2|NA|NA|TRBJ2-5
TGTGCCAGCAGCTTAGTCCAAGAGACCCAGTACTTC
CASSLVQETQYF
>TRBV7-9|NA|NA|TRBJ1-2
TGTGCCAGCAGCTTATCCCAGACAGAATTCTCTTATGGCTACACCTTC
CASSLSQTEFSYGYTF
>TRBV21-1|NA|NA|TRBJ2-2
TGTGCCAGCAGCAAGGGTCCTAGCAGCACCGGGGAGCTGTTTTTT
CASSKGPSSTGELFF
>TRBV6-6|once|TRBD2|TRBJ2-7
TGTGCCAGCACTCATCTAGCGGGGGTTAAATCCTACGAGCAGTACTTC
CASTHLAGVKSYEQYF
>TRBV4-3|NA|NA|TRBJ1-4
TGCGCCAGCAGCCAAGATCTGGGTATAAGTAATGAAAAACTGTTTTTT
CASSQDLGISNEKLFF
>TRBV6-5|NA|NA|TRBJ2-7
TGTGCCAGCAGTGCATCTCAGGGAGGTCTAAACGAGCAGTACTTC
CASSASQGGLNEQYF
>TRBV10-2|NA|NA|TRBJ2-1
TGCGCCAGCAGTGAGGGGTCCTTCCCATTGTTGAATGAGCAGTTCTTC
CASSEGSFPLLNEQFF
>TRBV9|NA|TRBD2|TRBJ2-2
TGTGCCAGCAGCCCTGGACTAGCGGCGAACACCGGGGAGCTGTTTTTT
CASSPGLAANTGELFF
>TRBV30|NA|NA|TRBJ2-1
TGTGCCTGCCCCAATCCCAGGCAGGGTAGAGATGAGCAGTTCTTC
CACPNPRQGRDEQFF
>TRBV4-2|NA|NA|TRBJ2-4
TGTGCCAGCAGCCCAGCCGGGACTCTGAACATTCAGTACTTC
CASSPAGTLNIQYF
>TRBV27|NA|NA|TRBJ2-3
TGTGCCAGCAGAGGGGGGGGCACAGATACGCAGTATTTT
CASRGGGTDTQYF
>TRBV19|once|TRBD1|TRBJ1-5
TGTGCGCTCGGACAGGGGTCCGGTCAGCCCCAGCATTTT
CALGQGSGQPQHF
>TRBV19|NA|NA|TRBJ2-1
TGTGCCAGTAGTAACGTTGCAGTTTCTGTCGATGAGCAGTTCTTC
CASSNVAVSVDEQFF
>TRBV10-1|few|NA|TRBJ2-7
TGCGCCAGCAGTGAGTTGCGGGGCCACGAGCAGTACTTC
CASSELRGHEQYF
>TRBV5-5|NA|NA|TRBJ2-7
TGTGCCAGCAGCCCGGGGATTTCCTACGAGCAGTACTTC
CASSPGISYEQYF
>TRBV14|NA|NA|TRBJ2-7
TGTGCCAGCAGCCAAGAGGGGTTATCCTACGAGCAGTACTTC
CASSQEGLSYEQYF
>TRBV6-5|NA|TRBD1|TRBJ2-7
TGTGCCAGCAGTTACTCGGGACAGGTGCCGTACTTC
CASSYSGQVPYF
>TRBV9|NA|NA|TRBJ1-5
TGTGCCAGCGCTATGGGAGGGGAAAATCAGCCCCAGCATTTT
CASAMGGENQPQHF